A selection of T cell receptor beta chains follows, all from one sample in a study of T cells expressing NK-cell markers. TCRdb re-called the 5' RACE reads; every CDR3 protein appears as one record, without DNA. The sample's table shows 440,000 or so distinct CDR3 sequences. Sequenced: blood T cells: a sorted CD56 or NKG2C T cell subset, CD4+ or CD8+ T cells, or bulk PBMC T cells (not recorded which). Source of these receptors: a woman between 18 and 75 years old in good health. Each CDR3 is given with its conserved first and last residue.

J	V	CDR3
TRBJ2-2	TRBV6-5	CASSYASFTGELFF
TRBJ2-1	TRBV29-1	CSGLAGASYNEQFF
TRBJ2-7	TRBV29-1	CSVEERKSYEQYF
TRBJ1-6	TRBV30	CAWSGGDRSPLHF
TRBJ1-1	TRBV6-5	CASSYSPTTGLTTEAFF
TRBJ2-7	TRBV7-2	CASSLVIYEQYF
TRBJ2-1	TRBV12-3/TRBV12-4	CASSPPGASSYNEQFF
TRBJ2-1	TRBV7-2	CASSLERTPYNEQFF
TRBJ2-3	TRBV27	CASSSPLITDTQYF
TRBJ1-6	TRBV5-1	CASSLPLTDSPLHF
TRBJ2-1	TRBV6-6	CASWDYRYNEQFF
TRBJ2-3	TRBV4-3	CASSQDEGLTDTQYF
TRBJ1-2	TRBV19	CASSVVRGQGHGYTF
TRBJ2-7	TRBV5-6	CASSLVVREEQYF
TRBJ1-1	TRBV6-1	CASKTQGSHTEAFF
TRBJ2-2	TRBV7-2	CASSWTSGTGELFF
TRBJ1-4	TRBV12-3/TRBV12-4	CASSLSWKLFF
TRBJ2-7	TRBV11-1	CASSYPGQGGLAGGSYEQYF
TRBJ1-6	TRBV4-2	CASSHEKGRYSPLHF
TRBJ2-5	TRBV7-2	CASGRLADGETQYF
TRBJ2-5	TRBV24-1	CATSDPHSTEKETQYF
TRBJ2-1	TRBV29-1	CSVERAGGRSYNEQFF
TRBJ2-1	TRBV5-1	CASIRLAGESSYNEQFF
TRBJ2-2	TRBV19	CASSIGDSANTGELFF
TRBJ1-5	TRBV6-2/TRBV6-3	CASSPPARLGDQPQHF
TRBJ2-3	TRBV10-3	CATASGGPTDTQYF
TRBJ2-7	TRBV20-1	CSARGAAGGGEQYF
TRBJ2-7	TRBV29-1	CSVEDFSAPGASYEQYF
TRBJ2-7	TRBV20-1	CSVLGRAGYEQYF
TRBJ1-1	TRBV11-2	CASSFGTGVEAFF
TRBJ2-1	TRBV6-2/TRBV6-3	CASSPAGVSNNEQFF
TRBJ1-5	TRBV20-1	CSAHARDLVGNQPQHF
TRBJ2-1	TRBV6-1	CASWTSEYNEQFF
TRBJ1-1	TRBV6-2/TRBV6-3	CASSYLGRVNTEAFF
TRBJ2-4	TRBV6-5	CASSYWNRQGGKNIQYF
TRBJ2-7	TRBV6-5	CASGGFGTGKYF
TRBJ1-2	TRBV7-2	CASSRDSANYGYTF
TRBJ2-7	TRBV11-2	CASSPASGSLYEQYF
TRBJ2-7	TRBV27	CASRKTGGYEQYF
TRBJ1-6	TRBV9	CASSVNGESNSPLHF